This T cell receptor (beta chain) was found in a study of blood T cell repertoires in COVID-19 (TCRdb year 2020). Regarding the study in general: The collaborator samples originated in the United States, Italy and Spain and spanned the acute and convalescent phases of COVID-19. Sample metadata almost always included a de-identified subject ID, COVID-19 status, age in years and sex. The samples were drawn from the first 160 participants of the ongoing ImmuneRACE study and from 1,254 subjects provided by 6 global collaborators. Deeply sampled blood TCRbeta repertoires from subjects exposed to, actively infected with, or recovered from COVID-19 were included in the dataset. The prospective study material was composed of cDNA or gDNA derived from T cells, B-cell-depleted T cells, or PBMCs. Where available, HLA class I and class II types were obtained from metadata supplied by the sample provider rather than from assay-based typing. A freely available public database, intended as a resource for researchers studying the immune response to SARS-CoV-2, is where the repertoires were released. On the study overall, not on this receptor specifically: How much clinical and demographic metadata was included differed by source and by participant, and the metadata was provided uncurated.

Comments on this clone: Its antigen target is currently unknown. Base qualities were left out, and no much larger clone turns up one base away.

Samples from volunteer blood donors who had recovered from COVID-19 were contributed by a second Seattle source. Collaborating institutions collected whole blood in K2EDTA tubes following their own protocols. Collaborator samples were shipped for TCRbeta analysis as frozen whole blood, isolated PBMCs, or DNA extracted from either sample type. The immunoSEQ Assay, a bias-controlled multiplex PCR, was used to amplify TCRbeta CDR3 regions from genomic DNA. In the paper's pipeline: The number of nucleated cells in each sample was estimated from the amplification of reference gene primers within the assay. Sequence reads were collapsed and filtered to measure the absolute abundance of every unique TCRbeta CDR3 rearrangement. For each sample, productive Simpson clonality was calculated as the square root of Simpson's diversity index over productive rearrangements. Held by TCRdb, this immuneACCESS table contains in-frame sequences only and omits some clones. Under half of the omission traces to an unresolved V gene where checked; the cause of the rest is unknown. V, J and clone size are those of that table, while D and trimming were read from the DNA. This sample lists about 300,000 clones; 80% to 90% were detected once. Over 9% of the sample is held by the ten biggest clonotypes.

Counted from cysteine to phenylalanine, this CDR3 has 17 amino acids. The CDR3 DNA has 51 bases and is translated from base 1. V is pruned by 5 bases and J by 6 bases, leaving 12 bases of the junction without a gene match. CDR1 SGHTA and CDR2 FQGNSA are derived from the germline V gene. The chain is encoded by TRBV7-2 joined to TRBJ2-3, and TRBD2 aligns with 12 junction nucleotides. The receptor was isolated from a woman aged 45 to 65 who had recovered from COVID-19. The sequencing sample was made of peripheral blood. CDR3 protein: CASSPWTSGTLGDTQYF. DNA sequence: TGTGCCAGCAGCCCTTGGACTAGCGGGACTTTAGGGGATACGCAGTATTTT. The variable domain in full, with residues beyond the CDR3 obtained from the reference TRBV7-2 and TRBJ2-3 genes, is GAGVSQSPSNKVTEKGKDVELRCDPISGHTALYWYRQSLGQGLEFLIYFQGNSAPDKSGLPSDRFSAERTGGSVSTLTIQRTQQEDSAVYLCASSPWTSGTLGDTQYFGPGTRLTVL.